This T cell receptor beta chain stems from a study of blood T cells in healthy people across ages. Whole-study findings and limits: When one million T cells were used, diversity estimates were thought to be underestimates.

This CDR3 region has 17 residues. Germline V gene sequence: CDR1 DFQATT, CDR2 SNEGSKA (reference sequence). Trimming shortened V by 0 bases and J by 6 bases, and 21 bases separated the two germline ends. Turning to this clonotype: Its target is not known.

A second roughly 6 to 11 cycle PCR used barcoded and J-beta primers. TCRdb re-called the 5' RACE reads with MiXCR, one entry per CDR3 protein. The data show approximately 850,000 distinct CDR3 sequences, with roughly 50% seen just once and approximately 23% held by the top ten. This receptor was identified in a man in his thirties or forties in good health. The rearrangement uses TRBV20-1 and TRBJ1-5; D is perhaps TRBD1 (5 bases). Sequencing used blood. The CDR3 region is CSARDLVRGPGGQPQHF. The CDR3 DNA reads TGCAGTGCTAGAGATCTTGTTAGGGGTCCGGGGGGTCAGCCCCAGCATTTT.